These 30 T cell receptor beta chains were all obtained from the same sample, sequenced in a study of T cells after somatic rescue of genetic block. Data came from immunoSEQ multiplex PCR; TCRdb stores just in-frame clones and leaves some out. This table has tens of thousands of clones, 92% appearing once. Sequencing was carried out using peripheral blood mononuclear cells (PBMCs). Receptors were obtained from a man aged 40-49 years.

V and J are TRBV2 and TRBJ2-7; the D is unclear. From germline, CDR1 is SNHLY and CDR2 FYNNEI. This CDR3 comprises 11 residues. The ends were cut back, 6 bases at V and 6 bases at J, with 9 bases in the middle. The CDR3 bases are TGTGCCAGCAGCGCCCGGGTCGAGCAGTACTTC. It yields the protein CASSARVEQYF. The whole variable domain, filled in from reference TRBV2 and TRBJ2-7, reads EPEVTQTPSHQVTQMGQEVILRCVPISNHLYFYWYRQILGQKVEFLVSFYNNEISEKSEIFDDQFSVERPDGSNFTLKIRSTKLEDSAMYFCASSARVEQYFGPGTRLTVT.

CDR3 amino acids: CASSRGMGSPLHF. CDR3 DNA: TGCGCCAGCAGTAGGGGCATGGGTTCACCCCTCCACTTT. The chain recombines TRBV5-1 with TRBJ1-6; tentative D call: TRBD1 (5 bases). The germline CDR1 and CDR2 sequences are SGHRS and YFSETQ. The CDR3 consists of 13 residues. The germline V and J ends were trimmed by 5 bases and 9 bases, with 12 bases remaining between them.

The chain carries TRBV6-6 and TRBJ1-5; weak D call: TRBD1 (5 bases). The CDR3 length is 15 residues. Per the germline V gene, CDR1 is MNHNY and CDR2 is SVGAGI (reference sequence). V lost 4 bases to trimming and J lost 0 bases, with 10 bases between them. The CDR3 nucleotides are TGTGCCAGCAGTTCGGGGCGAGATAGCAATCAGCCCCAGCATTTT. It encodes CASSSGRDSNQPQHF.

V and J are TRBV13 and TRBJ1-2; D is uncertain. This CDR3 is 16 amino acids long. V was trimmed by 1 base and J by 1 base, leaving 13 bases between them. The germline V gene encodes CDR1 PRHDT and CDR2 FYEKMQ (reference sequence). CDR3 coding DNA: TGTGCCAGCAGCTTAGTGGAGCAGATAGATAACTATGGCTACACCTTC. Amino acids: CASSLVEQIDNYGYTF.

CDR3 bases: TGTGCCAGCACCCTGACAGGGGTGTCACCCCTCCACTTT. This gives the protein CASTLTGVSPLHF. The rearrangement joins TRBV6-5 to TRBJ1-6, with TRBD1 matching over 8 bases. The CDR3 length is 13 residues. Germline V CDR1 and CDR2: MNHEY, SVGAGI. The J segment lost 10 bases and the V segment lost 7 bases, leaving 6 bases of the junction unmatched.

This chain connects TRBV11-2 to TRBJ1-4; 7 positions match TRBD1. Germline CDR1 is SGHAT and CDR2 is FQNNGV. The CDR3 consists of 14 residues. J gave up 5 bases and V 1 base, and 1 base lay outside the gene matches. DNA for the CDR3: TGTGCCAGCAGCTTAGGGGGACAGAATGAAAAACTGTTTTTT. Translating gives CASSLGGQNEKLFF.

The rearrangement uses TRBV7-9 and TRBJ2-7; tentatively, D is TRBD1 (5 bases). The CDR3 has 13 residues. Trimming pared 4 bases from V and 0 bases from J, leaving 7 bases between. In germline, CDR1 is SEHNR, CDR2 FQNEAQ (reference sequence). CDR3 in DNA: TGTGCCAGCAGCTCAGGGATCTCCTACGAGCAGTACTTC. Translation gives CASSSGISYEQYF. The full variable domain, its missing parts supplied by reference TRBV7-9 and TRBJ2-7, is DTGVSQNPRHKITKRGQNVTFRCDPISEHNRLYWYRQTLGQGPEFLTYFQNEAQLEKSRLLSDRFSAERPKGSFSTLEIQRTEQGDSAMYLCASSSGISYEQYFGPGTRLTVT.

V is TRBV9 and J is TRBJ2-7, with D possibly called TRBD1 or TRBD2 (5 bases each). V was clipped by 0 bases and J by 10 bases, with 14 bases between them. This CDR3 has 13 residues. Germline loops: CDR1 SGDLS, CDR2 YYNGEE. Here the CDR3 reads CASSVVPGRQQYF. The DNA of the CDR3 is TGTGCCAGCAGCGTAGTTCCGGGACGTCAACAGTACTTC.

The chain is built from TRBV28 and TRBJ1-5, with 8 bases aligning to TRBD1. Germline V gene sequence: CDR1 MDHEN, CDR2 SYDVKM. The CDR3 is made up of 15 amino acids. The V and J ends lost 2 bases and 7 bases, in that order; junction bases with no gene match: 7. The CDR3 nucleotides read TGTGCCAGCAGTTTAGGAGGACAGGGCGACCAGCCCCAGCATTTT. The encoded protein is CASSLGGQGDQPQHF.

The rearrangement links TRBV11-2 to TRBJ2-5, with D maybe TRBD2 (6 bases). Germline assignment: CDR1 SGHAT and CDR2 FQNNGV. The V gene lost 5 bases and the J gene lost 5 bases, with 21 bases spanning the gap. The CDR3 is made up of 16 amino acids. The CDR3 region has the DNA TGTGCCAGCAGCCGTGCCCCATCCGGGGGTAGGGAGACCCAGTACTTC. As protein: CASSRAPSGGRETQYF.

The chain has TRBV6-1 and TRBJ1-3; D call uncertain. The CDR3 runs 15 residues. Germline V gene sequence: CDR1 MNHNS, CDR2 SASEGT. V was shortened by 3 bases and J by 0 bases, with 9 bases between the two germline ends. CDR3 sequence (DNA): TGTGCCAGCAGTGACCGACCAAGCTCTGGAAACACCATATATTTT. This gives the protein CASSDRPSSGNTIYF.

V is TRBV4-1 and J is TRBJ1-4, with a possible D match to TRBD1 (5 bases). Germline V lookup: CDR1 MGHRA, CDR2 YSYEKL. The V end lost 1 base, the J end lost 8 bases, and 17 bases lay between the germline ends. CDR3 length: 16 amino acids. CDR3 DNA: TGCGCCAGCAGCCAAGCCCCCGAGGGGCAAAGGGAAAAACTGTTTTTT. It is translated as CASSQAPEGQREKLFF.

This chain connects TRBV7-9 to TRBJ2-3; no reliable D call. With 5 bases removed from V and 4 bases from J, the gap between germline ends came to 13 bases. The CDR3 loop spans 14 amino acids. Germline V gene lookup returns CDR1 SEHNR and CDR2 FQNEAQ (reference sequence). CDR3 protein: CASSPPPGADTQYF. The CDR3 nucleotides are TGTGCCAGCAGCCCGCCTCCGGGTGCAGATACGCAGTATTTT. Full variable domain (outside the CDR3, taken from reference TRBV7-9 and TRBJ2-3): DTGVSQNPRHKITKRGQNVTFRCDPISEHNRLYWYRQTLGQGPEFLTYFQNEAQLEKSRLLSDRFSAERPKGSFSTLEIQRTEQGDSAMYLCASSPPPGADTQYFGPGTRLTVL.

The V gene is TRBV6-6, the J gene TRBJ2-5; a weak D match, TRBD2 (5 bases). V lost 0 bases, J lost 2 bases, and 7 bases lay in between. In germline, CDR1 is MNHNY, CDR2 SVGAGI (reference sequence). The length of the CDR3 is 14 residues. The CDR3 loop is CASSYSGEQETQYF. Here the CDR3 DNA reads TGTGCCAGCAGTTACTCCGGGGAGCAAGAGACCCAGTACTTC.

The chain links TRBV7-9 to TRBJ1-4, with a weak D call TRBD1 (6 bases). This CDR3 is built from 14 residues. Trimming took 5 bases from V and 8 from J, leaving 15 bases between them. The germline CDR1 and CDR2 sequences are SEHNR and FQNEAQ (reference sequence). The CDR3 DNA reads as TGTGCCAGCAGCGAGGACAGTGCGAGGGAAAAACTGTTTTTT. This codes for CASSEDSAREKLFF.

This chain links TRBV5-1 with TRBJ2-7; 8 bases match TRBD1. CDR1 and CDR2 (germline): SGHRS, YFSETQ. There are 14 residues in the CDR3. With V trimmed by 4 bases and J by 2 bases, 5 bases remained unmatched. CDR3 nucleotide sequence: TGCGCCAGCAGCAGGACAGGGCCACCCTACGAGCAGTACTTC. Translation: CASSRTGPPYEQYF.

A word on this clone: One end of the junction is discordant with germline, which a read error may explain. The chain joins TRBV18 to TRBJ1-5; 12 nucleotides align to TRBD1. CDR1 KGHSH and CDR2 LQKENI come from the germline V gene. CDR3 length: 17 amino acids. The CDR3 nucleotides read TGTGCCAGCTCACCTGACTCCGGGACAGGGGGCAAGCAGCCCCAGCATTTT. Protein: CASSPDSGTGGKQPQHF.

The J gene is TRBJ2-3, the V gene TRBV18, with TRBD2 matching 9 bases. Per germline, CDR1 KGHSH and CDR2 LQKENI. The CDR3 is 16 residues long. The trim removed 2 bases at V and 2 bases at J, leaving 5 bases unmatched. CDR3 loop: CASSPIAGVHTDTQYF. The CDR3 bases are TGTGCCAGCTCACCAATAGCGGGAGTTCACACAGATACGCAGTATTTT.

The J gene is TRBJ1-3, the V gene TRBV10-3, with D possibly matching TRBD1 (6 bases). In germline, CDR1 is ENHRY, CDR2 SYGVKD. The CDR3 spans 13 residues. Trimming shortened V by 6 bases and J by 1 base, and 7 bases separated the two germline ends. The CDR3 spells CAISRGSGNTIYF. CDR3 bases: TGTGCCATCAGCAGGGGTTCTGGAAACACCATATATTTT.

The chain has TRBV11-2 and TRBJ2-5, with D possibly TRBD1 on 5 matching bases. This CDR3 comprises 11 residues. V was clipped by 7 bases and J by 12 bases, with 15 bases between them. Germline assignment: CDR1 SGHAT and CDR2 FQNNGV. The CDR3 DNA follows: TGTGCCAGCACCCAGGGTAGCAGGGAGTACTTC. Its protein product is CASTQGSREYF.

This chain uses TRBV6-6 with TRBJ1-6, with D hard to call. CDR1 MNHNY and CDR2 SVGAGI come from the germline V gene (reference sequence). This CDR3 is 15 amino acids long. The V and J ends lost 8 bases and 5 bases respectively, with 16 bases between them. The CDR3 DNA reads TGTGCCAGCGGAAGAGGGAAGGCTAATAATTCACCCCTCCACTTT. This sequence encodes CASGRGKANNSPLHF.

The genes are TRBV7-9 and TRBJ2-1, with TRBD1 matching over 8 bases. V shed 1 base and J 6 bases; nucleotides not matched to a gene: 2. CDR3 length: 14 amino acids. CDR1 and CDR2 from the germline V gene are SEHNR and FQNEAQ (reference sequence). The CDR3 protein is CASSLGTGFNEQFF. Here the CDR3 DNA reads TGTGCCAGCAGCTTAGGGACAGGGTTCAATGAGCAGTTCTTC.

The CDR3 is CASSWDRSNTEAFF. The DNA for the CDR3 is TGTGCCAGTAGTTGGGACAGATCGAACACTGAAGCTTTCTTT. The chain has TRBV19 and TRBJ1-1; 7 positions match TRBD1. The germline gives CDR1 LNHDA, CDR2 SQIVND (reference sequence). This CDR3 comprises 14 residues. V lost 5 bases, J lost 1 base, and 4 bases stayed unmatched.

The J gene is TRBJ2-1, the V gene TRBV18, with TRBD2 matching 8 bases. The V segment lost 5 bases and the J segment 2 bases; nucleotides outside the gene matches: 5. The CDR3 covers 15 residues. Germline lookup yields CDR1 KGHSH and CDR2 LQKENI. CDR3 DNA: TGTGCCAGCTCATCTACTAGCGGCACCTACAATGAGCAGTTCTTC. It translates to CASSSTSGTYNEQFF.

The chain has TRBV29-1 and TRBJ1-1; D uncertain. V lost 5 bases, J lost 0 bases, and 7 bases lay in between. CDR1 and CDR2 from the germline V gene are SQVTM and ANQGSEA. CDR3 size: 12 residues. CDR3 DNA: TGCAGCGTTATGGCGATGAACACTGAAGCTTTCTTT. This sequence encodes CSVMAMNTEAFF.

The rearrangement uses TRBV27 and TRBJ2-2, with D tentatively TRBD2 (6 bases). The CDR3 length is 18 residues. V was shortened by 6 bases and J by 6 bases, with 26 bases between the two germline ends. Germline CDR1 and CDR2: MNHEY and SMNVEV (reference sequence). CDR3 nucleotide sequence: TGTGCCAGCAGCTACACAAGACCCGGGGGTTTCGGAGCCGGGGAGCTGTTTTTT. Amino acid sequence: CASSYTRPGGFGAGELFF.

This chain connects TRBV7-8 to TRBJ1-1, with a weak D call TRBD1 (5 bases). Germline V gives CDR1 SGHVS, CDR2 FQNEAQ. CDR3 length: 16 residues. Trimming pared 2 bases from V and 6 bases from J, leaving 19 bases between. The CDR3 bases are TGTGCCAGCAGCTTACACAGAGGGACGGTTGGGCCTGAAGCTTTCTTT. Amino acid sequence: CASSLHRGTVGPEAFF. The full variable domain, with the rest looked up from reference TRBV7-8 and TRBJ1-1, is GAGVSQSPRYKVAKRGQDVALRCDPISGHVSLFWYQQALGQGPEFLTYFQNEAQLDKSGLPSDRFFAERPEGSVSTLKIQRTQQEDSAVYLCASSLHRGTVGPEAFFGQGTRLTVV.

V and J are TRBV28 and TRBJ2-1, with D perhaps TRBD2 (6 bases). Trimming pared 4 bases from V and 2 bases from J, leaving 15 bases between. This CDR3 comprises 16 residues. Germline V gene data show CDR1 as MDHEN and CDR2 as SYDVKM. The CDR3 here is CASSSAWGDPYNEQFF. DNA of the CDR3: TGTGCCAGCAGTTCGGCCTGGGGGGACCCCTACAATGAGCAGTTCTTC.

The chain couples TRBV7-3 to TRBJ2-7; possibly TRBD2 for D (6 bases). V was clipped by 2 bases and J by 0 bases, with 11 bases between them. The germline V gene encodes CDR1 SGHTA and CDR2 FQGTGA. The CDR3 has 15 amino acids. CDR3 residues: CASSLYGTSSYEQYF. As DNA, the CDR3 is TGTGCCAGCAGCTTATATGGGACTTCCTCCTACGAGCAGTACTTC.

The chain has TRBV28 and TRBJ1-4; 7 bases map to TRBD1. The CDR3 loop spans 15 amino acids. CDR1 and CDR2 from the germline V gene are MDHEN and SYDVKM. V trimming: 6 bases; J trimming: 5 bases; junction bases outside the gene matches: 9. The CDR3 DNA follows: TGTGCCAGCAGCCCTGGCCCGGGACAGAATGAAAAACTGTTTTTT. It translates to CASSPGPGQNEKLFF. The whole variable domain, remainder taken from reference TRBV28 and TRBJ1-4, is DVKVTQSSRYLVKRTGEKVFLECVQDMDHENMFWYRQDPGLGLRLIYFSYDVKMKEKGDIPEGYSVSREKKERFSLILESASTNQTSMYLCASSPGPGQNEKLFFGSGTQLSVL.